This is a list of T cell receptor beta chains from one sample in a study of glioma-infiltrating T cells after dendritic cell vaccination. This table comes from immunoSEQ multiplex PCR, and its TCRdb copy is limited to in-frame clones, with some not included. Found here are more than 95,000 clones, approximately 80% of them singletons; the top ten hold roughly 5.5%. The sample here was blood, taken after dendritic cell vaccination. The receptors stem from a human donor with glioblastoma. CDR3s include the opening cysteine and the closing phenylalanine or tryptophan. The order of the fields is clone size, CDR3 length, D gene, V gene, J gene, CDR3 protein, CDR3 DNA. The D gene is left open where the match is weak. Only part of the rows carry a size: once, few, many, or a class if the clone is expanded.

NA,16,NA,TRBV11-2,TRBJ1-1,CASSHRPGRLLTEAFF,TGTGCCAGCAGCCATCGGCCAGGGAGGTTGCTAACTGAAGCTTTCTTT
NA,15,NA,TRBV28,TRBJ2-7,CASSSPGVGPYEQYF,TGTGCCAGCAGTTCCCCCGGGGTCGGCCCCTACGAGCAGTACTTC
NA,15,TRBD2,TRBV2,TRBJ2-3,CASMWSGASTDTQYF,TGTGCCAGCATGTGGAGCGGGGCTAGCACAGATACGCAGTATTTT
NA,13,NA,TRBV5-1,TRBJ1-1,CASSPEPYTEAFF,TGCGCCAGCAGCCCCGAGCCCTACACTGAAGCTTTCTTT
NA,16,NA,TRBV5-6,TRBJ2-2,CASSTLGPPNTGELFF,TGTGCCAGCAGCACCTTGGGGCCGCCGAACACCGGGGAGCTGTTTTTT
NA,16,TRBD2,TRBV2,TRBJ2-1,CASSEVGGGRDNEQFF,TGTGCCAGCAGTGAAGTCGGCGGGGGGAGAGACAATGAGCAGTTCTTC
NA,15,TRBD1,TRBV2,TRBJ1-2,CASSESSQGAGGYTF,TGTGCCAGCAGTGAAAGTTCTCAGGGGGCGGGTGGCTACACCTTC
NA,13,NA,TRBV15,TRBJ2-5,CATSRPDWETQYF,TGTGCCACCAGCAGACCCGACTGGGAGACCCAGTACTTC
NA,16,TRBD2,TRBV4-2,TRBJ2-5,CASSQGFSGGEETQYF,TGTGCCAGCAGCCAAGGTTTTAGCGGGGGGGAGGAGACCCAGTACTTC
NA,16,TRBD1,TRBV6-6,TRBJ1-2,CASSYGQGDVNYGYTF,TGTGCCAGCAGTTACGGGCAGGGGGACGTGAACTATGGCTACACCTTC
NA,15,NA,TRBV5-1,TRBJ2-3,CASSFSSVSTDTQYF,TGCGCCAGCAGCTTCTCGAGCGTCAGCACAGATACGCAGTATTTT
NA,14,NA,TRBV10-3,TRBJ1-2,CAISESGTNYGYTF,TGTGCCATCAGTGAGTCCGGGACAAACTATGGCTACACCTTC
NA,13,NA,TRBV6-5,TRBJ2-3,CASRLQGTDTQYF,TGTGCCAGCAGGCTACAGGGCACAGATACGCAGTATTTT
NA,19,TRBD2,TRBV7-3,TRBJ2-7,CASSLYPPGLAGVRHEQYF,TGTGCCAGCAGCTTATACCCGCCGGGACTAGCGGGAGTCCGGCACGAGCAGTACTTC
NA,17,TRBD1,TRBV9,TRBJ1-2,CASGINRDRGQGNGYTF,TGTGCCAGCGGCATAAACCGGGACAGGGGGCAGGGAAATGGCTACACCTTC
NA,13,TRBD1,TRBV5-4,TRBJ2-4,CASSVQGENIQYF,TGTGCCAGCAGCGTACAGGGGGAAAACATTCAGTACTTC
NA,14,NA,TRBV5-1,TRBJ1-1,CASKGEGVGTEAFF,TGCGCCAGCAAGGGGGAAGGGGTCGGCACTGAAGCTTTCTTT
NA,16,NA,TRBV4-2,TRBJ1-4,CASSLKGGATNEKLFF,TGTGCCAGCAGCCTAAAAGGGGGGGCAACTAATGAAAAACTGTTTTTT
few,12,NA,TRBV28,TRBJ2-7,CASSGGSYEQYF,TGTGCGAGCAGCGGAGGGTCCTACGAGCAGTACTTC
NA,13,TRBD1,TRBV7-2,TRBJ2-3,CASSLRGPNTQYF,TGTGCCAGCAGCTTGAGGGGGCCGAATACGCAGTATTTT
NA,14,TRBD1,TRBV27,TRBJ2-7,CASRTPGTVNEQYF,TGTGCCAGCAGGACTCCCGGGACAGTCAACGAGCAGTACTTC
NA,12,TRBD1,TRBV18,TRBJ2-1,CASSTQGDEQFF,TGTGCCAGCTCAACACAGGGGGATGAGCAGTTCTTC
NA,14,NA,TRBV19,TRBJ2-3,CASSWASGTDTQYF,TGTGCCAGTAGTTGGGCTAGCGGCACAGATACGCAGTATTTT
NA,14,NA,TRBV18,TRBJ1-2,CASSPEELDYGYTF,TGTGCCAGCTCCCCGGAGGAGTTAGACTATGGCTACACCTTC
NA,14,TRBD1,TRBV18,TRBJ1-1,CASSQWDRNTEAFF,TGTGCCAGCTCACAGTGGGACAGGAACACTGAAGCTTTCTTT
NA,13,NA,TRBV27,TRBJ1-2,CASSLRPNYGYTF,TGTGCCAGCAGTTTACGTCCTAACTATGGCTACACCTTC